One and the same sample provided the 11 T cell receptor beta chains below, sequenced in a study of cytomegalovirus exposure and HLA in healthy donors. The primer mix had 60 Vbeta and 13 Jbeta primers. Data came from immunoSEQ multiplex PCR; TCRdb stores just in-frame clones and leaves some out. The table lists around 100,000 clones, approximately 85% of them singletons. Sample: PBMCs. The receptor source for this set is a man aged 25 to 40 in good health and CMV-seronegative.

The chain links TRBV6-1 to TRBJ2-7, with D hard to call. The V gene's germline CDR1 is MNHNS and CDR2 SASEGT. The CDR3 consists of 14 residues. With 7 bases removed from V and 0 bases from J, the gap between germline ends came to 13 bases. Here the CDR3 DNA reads TGTGCCAGCAATTGGCCCTCGATCTCCTACGAGCAGTACTTC. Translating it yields CASNWPSISYEQYF.

The CDR3 bases are TGCGCCAGCAGCTGGAGGACAGGGCCGGAGACCCAGTACTTC. This translates into CASSWRTGPETQYF. V is TRBV5-1 and J is TRBJ2-5; 8 bases match TRBD1. Trimming cost V 3 bases and J 5 bases; bases outside gene matches: 6. The CDR3 covers 14 residues. Germline CDR1 reads SGHRS; CDR2 reads YFSETQ.

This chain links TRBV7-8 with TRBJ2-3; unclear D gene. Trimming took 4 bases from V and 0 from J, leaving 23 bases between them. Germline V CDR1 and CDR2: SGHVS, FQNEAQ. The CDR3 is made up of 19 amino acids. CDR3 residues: CASSSPEPQAYGSTDTQYF. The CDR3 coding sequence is TGTGCCAGCAGCTCCCCCGAGCCCCAGGCTTATGGCAGCACAGATACGCAGTATTTT.

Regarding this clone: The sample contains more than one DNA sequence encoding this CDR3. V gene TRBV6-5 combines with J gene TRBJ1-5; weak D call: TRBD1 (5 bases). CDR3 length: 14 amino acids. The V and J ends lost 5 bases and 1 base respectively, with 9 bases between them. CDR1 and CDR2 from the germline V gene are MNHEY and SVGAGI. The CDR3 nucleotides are TGTGCCAGCAGTCTTGGACACAGCAATCAGCCCCAGCATTTT. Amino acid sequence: CASSLGHSNQPQHF.

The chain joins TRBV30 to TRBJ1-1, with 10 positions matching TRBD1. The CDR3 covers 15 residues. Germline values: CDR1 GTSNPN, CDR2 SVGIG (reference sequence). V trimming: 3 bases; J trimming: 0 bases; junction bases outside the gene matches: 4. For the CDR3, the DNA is TGTGCCTGGAGCCCGGGACAGGGGTTGAACACTGAAGCTTTCTTT. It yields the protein CAWSPGQGLNTEAFF.

The CDR3 spells CASSFGGSLETQYF. CDR3 bases: TGTGCCAGCAGCTTCGGGGGATCTCTGGAGACCCAGTACTTC. The chain is built from TRBV7-2 and TRBJ2-7, with a weak D call TRBD2 (6 bases). With the DNA end fitting TRBJ2-5 better, the J assignment may be wrong. Germline CDR1 is SGHTA and CDR2 is FQGNSA. This CDR3 is built from 14 residues.

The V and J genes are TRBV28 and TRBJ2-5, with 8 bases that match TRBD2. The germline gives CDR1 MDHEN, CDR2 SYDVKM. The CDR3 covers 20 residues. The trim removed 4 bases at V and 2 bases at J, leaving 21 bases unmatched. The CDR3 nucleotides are TGTGCCAGCAGTTCTATCGACAACCCTGGGGCGGGAGGAGTTCAAGAGACCCAGTACTTC. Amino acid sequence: CASSSIDNPGAGGVQETQYF.

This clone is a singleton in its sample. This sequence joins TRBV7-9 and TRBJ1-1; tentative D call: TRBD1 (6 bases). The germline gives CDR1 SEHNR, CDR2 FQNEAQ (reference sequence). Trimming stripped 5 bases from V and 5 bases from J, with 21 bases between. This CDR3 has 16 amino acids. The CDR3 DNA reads TGTGCCAGCAGCCCCGCCTCCGGACTTAGGGGGACTGAAGCTTTCTTT. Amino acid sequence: CASSPASGLRGTEAFF.

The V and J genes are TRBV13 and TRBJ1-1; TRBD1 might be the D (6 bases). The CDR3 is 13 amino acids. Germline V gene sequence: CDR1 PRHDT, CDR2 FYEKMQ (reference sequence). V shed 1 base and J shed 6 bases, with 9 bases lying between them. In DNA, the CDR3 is TGTGCCAGCAGCTTAGTACAGGGACCTGAAGCTTTCTTT. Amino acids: CASSLVQGPEAFF.

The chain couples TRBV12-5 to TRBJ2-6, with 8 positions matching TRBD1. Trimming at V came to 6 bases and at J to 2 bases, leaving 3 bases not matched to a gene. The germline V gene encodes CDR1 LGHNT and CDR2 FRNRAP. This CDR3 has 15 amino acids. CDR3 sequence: CASGTGEPGANVLTF. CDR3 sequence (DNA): TGTGCTAGTGGGACAGGGGAGCCTGGGGCCAACGTCCTGACTTTC.

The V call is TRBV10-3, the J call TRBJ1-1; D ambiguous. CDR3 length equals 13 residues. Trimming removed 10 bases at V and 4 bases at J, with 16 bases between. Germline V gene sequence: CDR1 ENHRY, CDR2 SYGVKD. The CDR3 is CATRFVAGTEAFF. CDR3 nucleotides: TGTGCCACTAGGTTTGTGGCGGGCACTGAAGCTTTCTTT.